The 14 T cell receptor beta chains reported below all come from one sample, sequenced in a study of beta chain features in type 1 diabetes. Expressed TCRB transcripts were sequenced because the isolated RNA had all been reverse transcribed beforehand. The table came from immunoSEQ multiplex PCR; TCRdb's copy has only in-frame clones and leaves some out. Counted here are under 250,000 clones, 11% occurring once; the ten biggest clones make up 1% to 1.5%. Sequencing was performed on central memory CD4+ T cells from blood. The receptors shown here come from a man younger than 30 in good health.

This chain uses TRBV30 with TRBJ1-4; a possible D gene is TRBD1 (5 bases). Germline-derived CDR1 and CDR2 are GTSNPN and SVGIG (reference sequence). V lost 5 bases to trimming and J lost 5 bases, with 15 bases between them. This CDR3 is 14 amino acids long. For the CDR3, the DNA is TGTGCCTGGCGTAGGAGGGGATTAAATGAAAAACTGTTTTTT. Its translation: CAWRRRGLNEKLFF.

This clone turned up a few times. The chain joins TRBV19 to TRBJ1-5, with a tentative D call TRBD1 (5 bases). V was pared by 5 bases and J by 6 bases, with 14 bases between. This CDR3 region has 14 residues. CDR1 and CDR2 from the germline V gene are LNHDA and SQIVND (reference sequence). This CDR3 is CASSQRQGFQPQHF. CDR3 coding DNA: TGTGCCAGTAGTCAACGTCAGGGTTTTCAGCCCCAGCATTTT.

This clone was counted between two and nine times. The chain couples TRBV6-1 to TRBJ2-5, with no clear D. V was cut by 4 bases and J by 5 bases, with 14 bases left in between. From germline, CDR1 is MNHNS and CDR2 SASEGT. The CDR3 is 14 amino acids. Written as DNA, the CDR3 is TGTGCCAGCAGTGCTCTTCGGAGCTTCGAGACCCAGTACTTC. Amino acids: CASSALRSFETQYF.

The chain links TRBV29-1 to TRBJ2-1; 13 positions match TRBD2. The germline CDR1 and CDR2 sequences are SQVTM and ANQGSEA. The junction had 11 bases not matched to a gene; V was cut back by 4 bases and J by 5 bases. This CDR3 has 17 residues. The chain's CDR3 is CSVGGTSGNLPHNEQFF. DNA of the CDR3: TGCAGCGTTGGGGGGACTAGCGGGAACCTCCCACACAATGAGCAGTTCTTC.

Note on this clone: With only one base between it and a far larger clone, this is likely a read error. The sample contains more than one DNA sequence encoding this CDR3. V gene TRBV7-3 combines with J gene TRBJ2-5, with 12 nucleotides matching TRBD2. The trim removed 5 bases at V and 2 bases at J, leaving 3 bases unmatched. CDR1 and CDR2 from the germline V gene are SGHTA and FQGTGA. CDR3 length: 15 residues. The CDR3 DNA is TGTGCCAGCAGCCCCGGGACTAGCGGGCAAGAGACCCAGTACTTC. Translated: CASSPGTSGQETQYF.

This chain connects TRBV2 to TRBJ2-6; D may be TRBD1 or TRBD2 (6 bases each). With 7 bases removed from V and 2 bases from J, the gap between germline ends came to 12 bases. The CDR3 runs 15 residues. Germline CDR1 is SNHLY and CDR2 is FYNNEI. The CDR3 sequence: CASTLEGAGANVLTF. The DNA for the CDR3 is TGTGCCAGCACCCTGGAGGGGGCTGGGGCCAACGTCCTGACTTTC.

Worth noting for this clone: Additional DNA sequences in this sample encode the identical CDR3. This sequence joins TRBV11-2 and TRBJ2-3; D uncertain. The CDR3 runs 16 residues. Germline V gene sequence: CDR1 SGHAT, CDR2 FQNNGV. Trimming took 1 base from V and 4 from J, leaving 15 bases between them. The CDR3 is CASSLAPRVVPDTQYF. The CDR3 nucleotides are TGTGCCAGCAGCTTAGCTCCCAGAGTTGTCCCAGATACGCAGTATTTT.

This clone showed up just a few times. This chain links TRBV27 with TRBJ2-7; D not resolved. Germline V gene data show CDR1 as MNHEY and CDR2 as SMNVEV (reference sequence). The ends were cut back, 7 bases at V and 2 bases at J, with 12 bases in the middle. This CDR3 spans 13 amino acids. This CDR3 reads CASTSASAYEQYF. The CDR3 DNA sequence: TGTGCCAGCACTTCGGCTAGTGCCTACGAGCAGTACTTC.

This clone was seen at least ten times. The chain employs TRBV28 and TRBJ2-7; TRBD1 agrees at 10 bases. The J segment lost 4 bases and the V segment lost 5 bases, leaving 11 bases of the junction unmatched. Per germline, CDR1 MDHEN and CDR2 SYDVKM. This CDR3 is built from 16 residues. CDR3 sequence reads: CASSPPGTGAIYEQYF. Here the CDR3 DNA reads TGTGCCAGCAGTCCCCCCGGGACAGGGGCCATTTACGAGCAGTACTTC.

The rearrangement uses TRBV9 and TRBJ2-7, with unresolved D. Trimming removed 4 bases from V and 2 bases from J, with 19 bases in between. Germline-derived CDR1 and CDR2 are SGDLS and YYNGEE. This CDR3 has 16 residues. CDR3 sequence reads: CASSPHRTSRPYEQYF. In DNA form, the CDR3 reads TGTGCCAGCAGCCCCCACCGGACCTCGAGGCCCTACGAGCAGTACTTC.

Only a few counts were recorded for this clone. This chain uses TRBV5-1 with TRBJ2-1, with TRBD1 matching 8 bases. CDR1 is SGHRS, CDR2 YFSETQ, per germline. CDR3 size: 13 residues. Trimming took 4 bases from V and 6 from J; bases not matched to a gene: 3. The CDR3 loop is CASSGGTGNEQFF. The DNA for the CDR3 is TGCGCCAGCAGCGGCGGGACAGGCAATGAGCAGTTCTTC. Full variable domain (missing parts from reference TRBV5-1 and TRBJ2-1): KAGVTQTPRYLIKTRGQQVTLSCSPISGHRSVSWYQQTPGQGLQFLFEYFSETQRNKGNFPGRFSGRQFSNSRSEMNVSTLELGDSALYLCASSGGTGNEQFFGPGTRLTVL.

The CDR3: CATSRAAGTYEQYF. CDR3 nucleotide sequence: TGTGCCACCAGTCGGGCAGCGGGAACCTACGAGCAGTACTTC. The chain links TRBV15 to TRBJ2-7, with TRBD2 matching over 7 bases. J was trimmed by 2 bases and V by 6 bases; bases with no gene match: 7. The CDR3 is 14 amino acids. Per germline, CDR1 LNHNV and CDR2 YYDKDF (reference sequence).

The V call is TRBV10-3, the J call TRBJ2-7, with TRBD2 matching 7 bases. V trimming: 3 bases; J trimming: 6 bases; junction bases outside the gene matches: 11. Germline-derived CDR1 and CDR2 are ENHRY and SYGVKD. CDR3 size: 15 residues. DNA for the CDR3: TGTGCCATCAGTGATTCCAGACGGGAGGTTCGCGAGCAGTACTTC. It translates to CAISDSRREVREQYF.

Regarding this clone: Different DNA sequences within this sample yield the same CDR3. This chain links TRBV29-1 with TRBJ2-5; 10 bases are a match to TRBD1. The germline V gene encodes CDR1 SQVTM and CDR2 ANQGSEA. The CDR3 is 13 amino acids. With V trimmed by 5 bases and J by 5 bases, 5 bases remained unmatched. The CDR3 nucleotides read TGCAGCGTTAGACAGGGGGCTTCGGAGACCCAGTACTTC. It translates to CSVRQGASETQYF.